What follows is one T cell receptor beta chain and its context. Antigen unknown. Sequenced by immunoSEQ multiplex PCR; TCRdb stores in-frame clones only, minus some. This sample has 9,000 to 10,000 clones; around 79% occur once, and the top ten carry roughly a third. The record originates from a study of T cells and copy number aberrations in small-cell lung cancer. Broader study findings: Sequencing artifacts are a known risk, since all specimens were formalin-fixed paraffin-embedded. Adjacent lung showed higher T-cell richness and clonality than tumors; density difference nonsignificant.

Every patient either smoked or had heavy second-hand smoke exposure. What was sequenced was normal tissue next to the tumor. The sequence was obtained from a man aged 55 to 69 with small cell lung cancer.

The CDR3 reads CASSTAGGTKNQPQHF. The CDR3, as DNA: TGTGCCAGTAGTACTGCCGGGGGAACTAAAAATCAGCCCCAGCATTTT. The gene calls are TRBV19 and TRBJ1-5, with D tentatively TRBD1 (5 bases). The CDR3 consists of 16 residues. Trimming stripped 4 bases from V and 4 bases from J, with 17 bases between. Germline CDR1 and CDR2: LNHDA and SQIVND (reference sequence).